Below, 29 T cell receptor beta chains from the same sample are listed, as sequenced in a study of post-analysis software for immune sequencing data. Unique molecular identifiers were built into the TCR beta cDNA libraries. One entry per CDR3 protein results from TCRdb running MiXCR on the PCR reads. The repertoire holds about 200,000 distinct CDR3 sequences, with roughly 28% as singletons. Findings and limits, study-wide: Patients carried several TRBV segments more frequently than controls did, and TRBV5-6, TRBV5-1 and TRBV20-1 were among them.

Their antigen targets remain unknown. Sequenced: blood. Receptors were obtained from a girl aged 2 to 17 with multiple sclerosis.

The sample holds many counts of this clonotype. The CDR3 bases are TGTGCCTCCTGTCGAGAGGGGGTAACAGATACGCAGTATTTT. This gives the protein CASCREGVTDTQYF. The chain employs TRBV9 and TRBJ2-3, with D possibly being TRBD1 (6 bases). V was clipped by 10 bases and J by 3 bases, with 18 bases between them. The CDR3 has 14 amino acids. CDR1 is SGDLS, CDR2 YYNGEE, per germline.

As for this clonotype: With a much larger clone just one base away, this may be a read error. This chain uses TRBV29-1 with TRBJ2-3, with TRBD2 identical over 8 bases. Per the germline V gene, CDR1 is SQVTM and CDR2 is ANQGSEA. The CDR3 sequence is 13 residues long. The chain's CDR3 is CSYRTSSKDTQYF. In DNA, the CDR3 is TGCAGCTACCGGACTAGCAGCAAAGATACGCAGTATTTT.

With respect to this clonotype: A read error may account for a junction end that differs from germline. This chain uses TRBV6-1 with TRBJ2-1; 9 positions agree with TRBD2. The CDR3 loop spans 16 amino acids. Germline CDR1 MNHNS, CDR2 SASEGT. The CDR3: CTSSARLADTYNEQFF. Written as DNA, the CDR3 is TGTACCAGCAGTGCCAGACTAGCGGATACCTACAATGAGCAGTTCTTC.

In this sample, this clonotype turned up many times. The genes are TRBV6-1 and TRBJ1-5; 7 bases map to TRBD1. CDR3 length: 15 residues. Trimming took 4 bases from V and 2 from J; bases not matched to a gene: 5. Germline V gives CDR1 MNHNS, CDR2 SASEGT. Here the CDR3 DNA reads TGTGCCAGCAGTGTCGTCGACAGGGGCAATCAGCCCCAGCATTTT. It codes for CASSVVDRGNQPQHF.

This chain links TRBV12-3 or TRBV12-4 with TRBJ1-3; 7 bases are a match to TRBD1. The CDR3 extends over 16 amino acids. V trimming: 2 bases; J trimming: 4 bases; junction bases outside the gene matches: 8. CDR3 residues: CASSLRQGLTGNTIYF. CDR3 bases: TGTGCCAGCAGTTTACGACAGGGCCTTACCGGAAACACCATATATTTT.

A note on this clonotype: A read error may explain this, as a much larger clone is one base away. The chain is built from TRBV28 and TRBJ2-7; 8 bases are shared with TRBD1. This CDR3 is 15 amino acids long. Per germline, CDR1 MDHEN and CDR2 SYDVKM. CDR3 in amino acids: CAGSEMTGATYEQYF. The CDR3 DNA reads TGTGCCGGCAGCGAGATGACAGGGGCAACCTACGAGCAGTACTTC.

The chain employs TRBV29-1 and TRBJ2-7, with 7 bases aligning to TRBD2. CDR3 length equals 13 residues. Germline CDR1 is SQVTM and CDR2 is ANQGSEA. Trimming at V came to 4 bases and at J to 4 bases, leaving 7 bases not matched to a gene. The CDR3 loop reads CSVVASGSYEQYF. The CDR3 DNA sequence: TGCAGCGTTGTGGCTAGCGGATCATACGAGCAGTACTTC.

The table lists this clonotype with a few counts. A read error may explain this, as a much larger clone is one base away. The chain joins TRBV3-1 to TRBJ2-3; D call uncertain. CDR3 length equals 15 residues. The germline V gene has CDR1 LGHDT and CDR2 YNNKEL (reference sequence). CDR3 sequence reads: CTSSQDRLDGDTQYF. The CDR3 bases are TGTACCAGCAGCCAAGATAGGCTAGACGGAGATACGCAGTATTTT.

In the case of this clonotype: A much larger clone differs from this one at a single base, so this may be a read error. V gene TRBV4-1 combines with J gene TRBJ1-2; D perhaps matches TRBD1 (6 bases). Germline V CDR1 and CDR2: MGHRA, YSYEKL. The CDR3 loop spans 17 amino acids. CDR3 sequence (DNA): TGCGCCAGCAGCCAAGAATCGTCCGGGACAACGGGCTATGACTACACCTTC. Translated, it gives CASSQESSGTTGYDYTF.

This clonotype appeared a few times. This chain links TRBV28 with TRBJ2-6; D unresolved. The germline V gene encodes CDR1 MDHEN and CDR2 SYDVKM. Trimming took off 7 bases at V and 2 bases at J, with 15 bases between the two ends. This CDR3 has 16 residues. Written as DNA, the CDR3 is TGTGCCAGCATCCCCCACCGTGGTGCTGGGGCCAACGTCCTGACTTTC. It is translated as CASIPHRGAGANVLTF.

V gene TRBV20-1 combines with J gene TRBJ1-5; no clear D. Germline CDR1 reads DFQATT; CDR2 reads SNEGSKA (reference sequence). The CDR3 spans 13 residues. Between the trimmed V and J ends, which lost 3 bases and 5 bases, there was a span of 11 bases. CDR3 region: CSASTGRHQPQHF. For the CDR3, the DNA is TGCAGTGCTAGTACTGGGCGGCATCAGCCCCAGCATTTT.

The sample holds many counts of this clonotype. The J gene is TRBJ2-1, the V gene TRBV7-2, with D maybe TRBD1 (6 bases). Germline V gene lookup returns CDR1 SGHTA and CDR2 FQGNSA. The CDR3 has 15 amino acids. V was cut by 1 base and J by 4 bases, with 11 bases left in between. CDR3 protein: CASSLGPGEYNEQFF. The CDR3 DNA follows: TGTGCCAGCAGCTTAGGCCCAGGGGAGTACAATGAGCAGTTCTTC.

This clonotype came up a few times. The gene calls are TRBV24-1 and TRBJ1-5, with D perhaps TRBD1 (5 bases). The CDR3 length is 13 residues. The germline V gene has CDR1 KGHDR and CDR2 SFDVKD. The ends were cut back, 7 bases at V and 1 base at J, with 7 bases in the middle. CDR3 sequence: CATRGDSNQPQHF. The DNA of the CDR3 is TGTGCCACCAGGGGGGACAGCAATCAGCCCCAGCATTTT.

This clonotype was found many times. The gene calls are TRBV7-2 and TRBJ2-3, with 7 bases matching TRBD2. CDR1 SGHTA and CDR2 FQGNSA come from the germline V gene. V lost 3 bases to trimming and J lost 0 bases; unmatched junction nucleotides: 9. This CDR3 contains 17 residues. In DNA form, the CDR3 reads TGTGCCAGCAGCTTCCGGGCTAGCGGCTACAGCACAGATACGCAGTATTTT. Residues: CASSFRASGYSTDTQYF. The whole variable domain, remainder taken from reference TRBV7-2 and TRBJ2-3, is GAGVSQSPSNKVTEKGKDVELRCDPISGHTALYWYRQSLGQGLEFLIYFQGNSAPDKSGLPSDRFSAERTGGSVSTLTIQRTQQEDSAVYLCASSFRASGYSTDTQYFGPGTRLTVL.

The chain employs TRBV20-1 and TRBJ1-5, with D unclear. CDR1 DFQATT and CDR2 SNEGSKA come from the germline V gene (reference sequence). The CDR3 has 14 amino acids. V lost 1 base, J lost 5 bases, and 12 bases lay in between. CDR3 sequence: CSARGVSLDQPQHF. The CDR3, as DNA: TGCAGTGCTAGAGGGGTCAGTCTTGATCAGCCCCAGCATTTT.

The chain has TRBV20-1 and TRBJ1-3, with 8 bases that match TRBD1. This CDR3 has 13 residues. With 5 bases clipped from V and 6 bases from J, the junction kept 6 bases outside the gene matches. CDR1 DFQATT and CDR2 SNEGSKA come from the germline V gene (reference sequence). The CDR3 is CSAPGQGENTIYF. CDR3 bases: TGCAGTGCTCCCGGACAGGGTGAAAACACCATATATTTT.

This clonotype is a singleton in its sample. V is TRBV29-1 and J is TRBJ2-7, with a weak D call TRBD1 (6 bases). V lost 3 bases to trimming and J lost 3 bases, with 15 bases between them. The length of the CDR3 is 14 residues. Germline loops: CDR1 SQVTM, CDR2 ANQGSEA. The CDR3 loop is CSVEAEETGYEQYF. In DNA, the CDR3 is TGCAGCGTTGAGGCCGAGGAGACAGGCTACGAGCAGTACTTC.

A few counts support this clonotype. V usage is TRBV10-3 and J usage is TRBJ2-5, with D perhaps matching TRBD1 (5 bases). With the DNA end fitting TRBJ2-7 better, the J assignment may be wrong. Germline V gives CDR1 ENHRY, CDR2 SYGVKD. This CDR3 has 13 amino acids. The CDR3, as DNA: TGTGCCATCAGTGTGGCAGGGCAGTACGAGCAGTACTTC. It is translated as CAISVAGQYEQYF.

The gene calls are TRBV9 and TRBJ2-1, with 14 bases matching TRBD2. CDR1 is SGDLS, CDR2 YYNGEE, per germline. The length of the CDR3 is 15 residues. Trimming at V came to 3 bases and at J to 9 bases, leaving 5 bases not matched to a gene. The CDR3 protein is CASSARLAGGGEQFF. Here the CDR3 DNA reads TGTGCCAGCAGCGCCCGACTAGCGGGGGGGGGTGAGCAGTTCTTC.

There are a few counts of this clonotype. The chain combines TRBV7-2 with TRBJ1-5, with unresolved D. V was shortened by 1 base and J by 7 bases, with 8 bases between the two germline ends. This CDR3 has 13 amino acids. CDR1 and CDR2 (germline): SGHTA, FQGNSA. CDR3 DNA sequence: TGTGCCAGCAGCTTAGACCCCCGGCAGCCCCAGCATTTT. Amino acids: CASSLDPRQPQHF.

Ten or more counts support this clonotype. The CDR3 loop reads CASTLPSGRSSHEQYF. The CDR3 DNA is TGTGCCAGCACCCTCCCTAGCGGGAGATCATCCCACGAGCAGTACTTC. The chain is built from TRBV6-1 and TRBJ2-7, with TRBD2 matching over 10 bases. This CDR3 spans 16 amino acids. V shed 7 bases, J shed 5 bases, and the junction held 14 bases outside the gene matches. Germline V gene data show CDR1 as MNHNS and CDR2 as SASEGT.

There are many counts of this clonotype. The genes are TRBV10-3 and TRBJ1-2, with TRBD1 identical over 8 bases. The CDR3 sequence is 14 residues long. Germline V gene sequence: CDR1 ENHRY, CDR2 SYGVKD. J lost 4 bases, V lost 4 bases, and 5 bases had no gene match. This chain's CDR3 is CAISAIGTGYGYTF. CDR3 in DNA: TGTGCCATCAGTGCCATCGGGACAGGCTATGGCTACACCTTC.

The table lists this clonotype with many counts. The gene calls are TRBV20-1 and TRBJ2-5; D possibly corresponds to TRBD2 (6 bases). Near its end, the DNA agrees better with TRBJ2-7, so the J call may be wrong. The CDR3 runs to 14 residues. CDR1 and CDR2 from the germline V gene are DFQATT and SNEGSKA (reference sequence). CDR3 in DNA: TGCAGTGCTAGAGTTGGGCGGGGATCTTTCGAGCAGTACTTC. This encodes CSARVGRGSFEQYF.

CDR3 protein: CASSPRTGSESSYNSPLHF. CDR3 DNA sequence: TGTGCCAGCAGCCCGCGGACAGGGTCGGAGAGCTCCTATAATTCACCCCTCCACTTT. The chain has TRBV7-3 and TRBJ1-6; 8 bases align to TRBD1. This CDR3 has 19 amino acids. Germline CDR1 SGHTA, CDR2 FQGTGA. V lost 5 bases to trimming and J lost 0 bases; unmatched junction nucleotides: 12.

Remarks on this clonotype: This may stem from a read error, because a much larger clone lies one nucleotide away. The chain employs TRBV20-1 and TRBJ2-1; D may be TRBD2 (5 bases). CDR3 length: 14 residues. The germline CDR1 and CDR2 sequences are DFQATT and SNEGSKA (reference sequence). The germline V and J ends were trimmed by 7 bases and 0 bases, with 13 bases remaining between them. This chain's CDR3 is CSGLGLDSYNEQFF. The CDR3 DNA follows: TGCAGTGGGTTAGGACTCGACTCCTACAATGAGCAGTTCTTC.

This clonotype was observed many times. The rearrangement uses TRBV29-1 and TRBJ2-1; a possible D gene is TRBD2 (6 bases). The V and J ends lost 6 bases and 5 bases respectively, with 14 bases between them. Germline CDR1 reads SQVTM; CDR2 reads ANQGSEA. The CDR3 extends over 13 amino acids. CDR3 in amino acids: CSVSRTGDNEQFF. CDR3 bases: TGCAGCGTATCCCGAACGGGGGACAATGAGCAGTTCTTC.

This clonotype was seen only a few times. The rearrangement links TRBV28 to TRBJ1-5; a possible D gene is TRBD1 (5 bases). Trimming removed 5 bases at V and 0 bases at J, with 11 bases between. This CDR3 is 15 amino acids long. The germline gives CDR1 MDHEN, CDR2 SYDVKM. The CDR3 is CASSTRGHSNQPQHF. The CDR3 DNA sequence: TGTGCCAGCAGTACCCGCGGACATAGCAATCAGCCCCAGCATTTT. Full variable domain (missing parts from reference TRBV28 and TRBJ1-5): DVKVTQSSRYLVKRTGEKVFLECVQDMDHENMFWYRQDPGLGLRLIYFSYDVKMKEKGDIPEGYSVSREKKERFSLILESASTNQTSMYLCASSTRGHSNQPQHFGDGTRLSIL.

This clonotype came up many times. The gene calls are TRBV4-1 and TRBJ2-5; D possibly corresponds to TRBD2 (6 bases). This CDR3 has 15 residues. The ends were cut back, 3 bases at V and 1 base at J, with 12 bases in the middle. Germline lookup yields CDR1 MGHRA and CDR2 YSYEKL. CDR3 coding DNA: TGCGCCAGCAGCCAGGTGGGCGGGGTCCAAGAGACCCAGTACTTC. Encoded protein: CASSQVGGVQETQYF.

This clonotype occurred a few times. The final CDR3 position lacks the conserved phenylalanine or tryptophan, pointing to a likely read error. V usage is TRBV12-3 or TRBV12-4 and J usage is TRBJ1-5; no reliable D call. The CDR3 consists of 11 residues. V lost 3 bases and J lost 11, with 8 bases in between. CDR3 DNA sequence: TGTGCCAGCAGTTTGGGTTTCACCCAGCATTGT. It codes for CASSLGFTQHC.